This TCR beta chain was documented in a study of blood T cells in healthy people across ages. On the study more broadly: When template switching was applied, about one barcoded beta molecule was captured per two T cells. General study findings and limits: A strong correlation was found between TCR beta diversity and the percentage of naive T cells.

For the second PCR, which ran for roughly 6 to 11 cycles, a sample-barcoded 5' primer and a J-beta primer mix were used. Every individual sample yielded 2.5 million or more paired-end reads (each containing CDR3). TCRdb reanalysed the 5' RACE reads using MiXCR and keeps one entry per CDR3 protein. Counted here are under 800,000 distinct CDR3 sequences, around 40% occurring once; the ten biggest clones make up 20% to 25%. This clonotype turned up a few times. Its antigen is still unknown. Peripheral blood samples of around 9.5 milliliters were drawn from each donor. What was sequenced was blood. This clonotype originated in a woman in her fifties or sixties in good health.

CDR3 bases: TGCAGTGGCTTGTTTGCAACTAATGAAAAACTGTTTTTT. Translation gives CSGLFATNEKLFF. The chain links TRBV20-1 to TRBJ1-4; D is unclear. The V end was cut by 7 bases, the J end by 0 bases, with 9 bases between. Germline CDR1 and CDR2: DFQATT and SNEGSKA (reference sequence). CDR3 size: 13 residues.